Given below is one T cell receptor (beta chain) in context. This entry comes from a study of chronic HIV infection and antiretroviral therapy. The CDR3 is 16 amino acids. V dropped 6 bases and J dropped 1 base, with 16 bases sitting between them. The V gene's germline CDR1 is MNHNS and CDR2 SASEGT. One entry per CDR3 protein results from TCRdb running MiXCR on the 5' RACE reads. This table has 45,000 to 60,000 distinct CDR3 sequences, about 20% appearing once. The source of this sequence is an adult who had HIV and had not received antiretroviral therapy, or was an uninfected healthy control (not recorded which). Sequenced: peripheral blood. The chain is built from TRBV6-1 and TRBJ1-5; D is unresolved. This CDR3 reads CASSRGRDRSNQPQHF. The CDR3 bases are TGTGCCAGCAGCCGTGGACGTGATCGGAGCAATCAGCCCCAGCATTTT.